What follows describes a single T cell receptor beta chain. Antigen: not known. The data originate from a study of shared clonotypes between healthy human individuals. Terminally differentiated effector memory CD45RA+ cells were excluded from the naive CD8 cells, which were CD45RO-negative and positively selected for CCR7. Adult Caucasians living in Nashville, Tennessee made up all of the donors. Each subset's genomic DNA was split evenly across several immunoSEQ plates. Sequencing used immunoSEQ multiplex PCR; TCRdb keeps in-frame clones, though not all of them. The profile covers about 580,000 clones, with 95% to 98% appearing a single time and 0.25% to 0.35% taken by the ten largest. CDR1 and CDR2 from the germline V gene are SGHTA and FQGNSA. The ends were cut back, 3 bases at V and 4 bases at J, with 13 bases in the middle. The CDR3 is 14 residues long. Overall study results and limits: All-four-donor shared clonotypes had higher generation probabilities than non-shared clonotypes did. Clonotype sharing across a few donors was observed for around 5% of naive CD4 clonotypes.

This clonotype was sampled from a man aged 25-40 years in good health. V gene TRBV7-2 combines with J gene TRBJ2-7, with a weak D call TRBD2 (5 bases). Material: naive CD8+ T cells sorted from blood. The CDR3 sequence: CASSFIRGSYEQYF. The CDR3 DNA sequence: TGTGCCAGCAGCTTCATACGAGGGTCTTACGAGCAGTACTTC.